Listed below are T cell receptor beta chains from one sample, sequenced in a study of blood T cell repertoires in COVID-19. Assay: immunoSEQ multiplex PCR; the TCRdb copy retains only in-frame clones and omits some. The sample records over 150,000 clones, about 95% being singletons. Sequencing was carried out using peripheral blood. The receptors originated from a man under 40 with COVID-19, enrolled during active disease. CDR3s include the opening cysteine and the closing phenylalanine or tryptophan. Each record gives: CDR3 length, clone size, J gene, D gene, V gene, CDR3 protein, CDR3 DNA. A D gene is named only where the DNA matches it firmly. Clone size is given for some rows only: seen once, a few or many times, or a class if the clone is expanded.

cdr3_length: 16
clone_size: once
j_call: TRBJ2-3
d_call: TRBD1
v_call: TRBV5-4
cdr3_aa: CASSSGQGASTDTQYF
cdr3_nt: TGTGCCAGCAGCTCGGGACAGGGGGCTAGCACAGATACGCAGTATTTT

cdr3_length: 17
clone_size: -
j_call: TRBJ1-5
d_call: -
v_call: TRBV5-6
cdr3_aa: CASSLAGDTNSNQPQHF
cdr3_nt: TGTGCCAGCAGCTTGGCCGGGGACACGAACAGCAATCAGCCCCAGCATTTT

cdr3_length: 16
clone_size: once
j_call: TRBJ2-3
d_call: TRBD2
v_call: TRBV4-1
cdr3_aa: CASSLRLAGSTDTQYF
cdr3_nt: TGCGCCAGCAGCCTACGACTAGCGGGGTCCACAGATACGCAGTATTTT

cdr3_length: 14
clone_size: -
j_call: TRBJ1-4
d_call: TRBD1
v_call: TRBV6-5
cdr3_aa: CASMMTGTNEKLFF
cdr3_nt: TGTGCCAGCATGATGACAGGGACTAATGAAAAACTGTTTTTT

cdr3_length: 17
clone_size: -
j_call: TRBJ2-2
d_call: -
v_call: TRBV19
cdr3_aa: CASSVRGSRANTGELFF
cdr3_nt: TGTGCCAGTAGTGTCCGAGGCAGCCGCGCGAACACCGGGGAGCTGTTTTTT

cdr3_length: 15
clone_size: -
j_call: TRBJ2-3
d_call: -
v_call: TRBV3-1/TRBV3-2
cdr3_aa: CASTPSGFGQDTQYF
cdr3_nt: TGTGCCAGCACCCCGTCGGGGTTTGGGCAAGATACGCAGTATTTT

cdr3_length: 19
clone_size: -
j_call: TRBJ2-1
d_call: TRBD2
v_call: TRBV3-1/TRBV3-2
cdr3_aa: CASSRLAGGQKGSYNEQFF
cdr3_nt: TGTGCCAGCAGTCGACTAGCGGGGGGCCAGAAGGGCTCCTACAATGAGCAGTTCTTC

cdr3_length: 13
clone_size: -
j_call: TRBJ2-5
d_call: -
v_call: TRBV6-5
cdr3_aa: CASSRGAGETQYF
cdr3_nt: TGTGCCAGCAGCCGGGGGGCCGGGGAGACCCAGTACTTC

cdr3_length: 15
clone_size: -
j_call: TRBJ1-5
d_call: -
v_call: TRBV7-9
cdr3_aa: CASSFGADSNQPQHF
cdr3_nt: TGTGCCAGCAGCTTTGGGGCAGATAGCAATCAGCCCCAGCATTTT

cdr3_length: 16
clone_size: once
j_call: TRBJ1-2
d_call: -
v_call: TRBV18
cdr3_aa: CASSNPGSGVNYGYTF
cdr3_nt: TGTGCCAGCTCCAACCCGGGGTCAGGGGTTAACTATGGCTACACCTTC

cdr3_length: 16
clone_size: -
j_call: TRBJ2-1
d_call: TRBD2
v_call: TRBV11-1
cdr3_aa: CASSQRSGGPYNEQFF
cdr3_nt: TGTGCCAGCAGCCAGCGATCGGGGGGGCCCTACAATGAGCAGTTCTTC

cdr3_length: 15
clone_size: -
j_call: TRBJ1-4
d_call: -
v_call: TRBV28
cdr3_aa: CASSLPGRENEKLFF
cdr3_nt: TGTGCCAGCAGTTTACCCGGACGGGAGAATGAAAAACTGTTTTTT

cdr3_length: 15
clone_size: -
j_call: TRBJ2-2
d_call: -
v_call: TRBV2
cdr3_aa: CASIAGRTDGGELFF
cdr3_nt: TGTGCCAGCATTGCGGGTCGGACAGATGGCGGGGAGCTGTTTTTT

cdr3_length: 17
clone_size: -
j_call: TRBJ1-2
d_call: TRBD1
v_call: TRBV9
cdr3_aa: CASSVGSRGQDGYGYTF
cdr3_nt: TGTGCCAGCAGCGTAGGGTCCAGGGGACAGGATGGATATGGCTACACCTTC

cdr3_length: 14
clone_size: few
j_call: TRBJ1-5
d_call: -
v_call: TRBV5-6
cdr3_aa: CASSLITGNQPQHF
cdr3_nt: TGTGCCAGCAGCTTGATTACAGGGAATCAGCCCCAGCATTTT

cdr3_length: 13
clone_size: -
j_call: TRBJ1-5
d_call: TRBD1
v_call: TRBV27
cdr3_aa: CASSDRGLQPQHF
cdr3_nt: TGTGCCAGCAGTGACAGGGGTTTGCAGCCCCAGCATTTT

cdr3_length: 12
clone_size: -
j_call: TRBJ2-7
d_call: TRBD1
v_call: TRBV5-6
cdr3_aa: CASSLRQGEQYF
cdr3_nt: TGTGCCAGCAGCTTACGACAGGGCGAGCAGTACTTC

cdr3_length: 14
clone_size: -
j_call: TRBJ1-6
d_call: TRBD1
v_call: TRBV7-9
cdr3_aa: CASSSGTENSPLHF
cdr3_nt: TGTGCCAGCAGCTCCGGGACAGAGAATTCACCCCTCCACTTT

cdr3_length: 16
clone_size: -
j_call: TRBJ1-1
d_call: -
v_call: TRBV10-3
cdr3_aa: CAISESGGRGNTEAFF
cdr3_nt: TGTGCCATCAGTGAGTCGGGGGGGAGAGGGAACACTGAAGCTTTCTTT

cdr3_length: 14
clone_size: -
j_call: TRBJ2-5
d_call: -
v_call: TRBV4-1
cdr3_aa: CASQSPLHGETQYF
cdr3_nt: TGCGCCAGCCAATCCCCTCTACACGGGGAGACCCAGTACTTC

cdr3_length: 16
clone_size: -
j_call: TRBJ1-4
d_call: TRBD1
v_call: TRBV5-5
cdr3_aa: CASSLAGTGRTEKLFF
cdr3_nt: TGTGCCAGCAGCTTGGCCGGGACAGGGCGGACTGAAAAACTGTTTTTT

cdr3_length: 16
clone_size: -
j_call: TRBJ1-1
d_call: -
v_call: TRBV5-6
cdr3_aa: CASSLGSMTVNTEAFF
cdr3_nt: TGTGCCAGCAGCTTGGGGTCCATGACTGTGAACACTGAAGCTTTCTTT

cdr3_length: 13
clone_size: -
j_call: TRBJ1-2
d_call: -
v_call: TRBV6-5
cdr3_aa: CASSYSAEDGYTF
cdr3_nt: TGTGCCAGCAGTTACTCGGCAGAGGATGGCTACACCTTC

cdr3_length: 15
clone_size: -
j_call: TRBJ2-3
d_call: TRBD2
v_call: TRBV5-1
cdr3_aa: CASSLGTSDTDTQYF
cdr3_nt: TGCGCCAGCAGCTTGGGGACTAGCGACACAGATACGCAGTATTTT

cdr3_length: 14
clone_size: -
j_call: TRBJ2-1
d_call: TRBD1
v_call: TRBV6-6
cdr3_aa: CASSPGQAHNEQFF
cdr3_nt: TGTGCCAGCAGTCCGGGACAGGCCCACAATGAGCAGTTCTTC

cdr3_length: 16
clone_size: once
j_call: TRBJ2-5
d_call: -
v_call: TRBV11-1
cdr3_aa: CASSPRERTAQETQYF
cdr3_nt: TGTGCCAGCAGCCCTCGGGAAAGGACAGCCCAAGAGACCCAGTACTTC

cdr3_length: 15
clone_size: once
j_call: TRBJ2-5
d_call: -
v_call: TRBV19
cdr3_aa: CASSAQLRFQETQYF
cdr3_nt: TGTGCCAGTAGTGCCCAACTTCGCTTCCAAGAGACCCAGTACTTC

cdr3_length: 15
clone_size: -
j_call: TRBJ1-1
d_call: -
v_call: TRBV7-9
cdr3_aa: CASSLGSAGETEAFF
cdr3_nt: TGTGCCAGCAGCTTGGGCTCGGCAGGGGAGACTGAAGCTTTCTTT

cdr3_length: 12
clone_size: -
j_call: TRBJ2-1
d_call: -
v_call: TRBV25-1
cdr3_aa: CASSSRGSEQFF
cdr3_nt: TGTGCCAGCAGTTCCCGGGGGTCTGAGCAGTTCTTC

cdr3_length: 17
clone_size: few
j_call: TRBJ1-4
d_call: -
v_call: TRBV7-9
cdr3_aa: CASSLATQGATNEKLFF
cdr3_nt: TGTGCCAGCAGCTTAGCTACCCAGGGTGCAACTAATGAAAAACTGTTTTTT

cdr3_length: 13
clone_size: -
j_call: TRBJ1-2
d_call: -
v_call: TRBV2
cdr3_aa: CASSGVGVLGYTF
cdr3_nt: TGTGCCAGCAGTGGGGTAGGAGTTCTAGGCTACACCTTC

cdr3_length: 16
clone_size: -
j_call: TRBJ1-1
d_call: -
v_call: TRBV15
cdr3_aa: CATSRDSAVMNTEAFF
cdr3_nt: TGTGCCACCAGCAGAGATTCTGCAGTCATGAACACTGAAGCTTTCTTT

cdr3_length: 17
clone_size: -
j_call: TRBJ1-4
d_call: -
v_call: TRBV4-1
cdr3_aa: CASSQDPAGRKNEKLFF
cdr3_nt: TGCGCCAGCAGCCAAGATCCGGCGGGACGGAAGAATGAAAAACTGTTTTTT

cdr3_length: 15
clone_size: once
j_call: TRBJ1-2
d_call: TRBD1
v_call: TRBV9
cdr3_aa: CASSSRTGEAGGYTF
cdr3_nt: TGTGCCAGCAGCTCCCGGACAGGCGAGGCTGGTGGCTACACCTTC

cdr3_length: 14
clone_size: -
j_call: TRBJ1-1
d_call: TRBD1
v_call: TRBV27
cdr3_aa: CASSPYPRDSEAFF
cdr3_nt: TGTGCCAGCAGTCCATACCCACGGGACAGTGAAGCTTTCTTT

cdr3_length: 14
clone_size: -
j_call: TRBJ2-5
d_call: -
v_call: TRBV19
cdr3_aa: CASSIRGSKETQYF
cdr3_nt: TGTGCCAGTAGTATAAGGGGTTCAAAAGAGACCCAGTACTTC